Below, 21 T cell receptor beta chains from the same sample are listed, as sequenced in a study of OX40 agonist ivuxolimab in advanced cancers. Using immunoSEQ multiplex PCR, the repertoire was profiled, and TCRdb retains in-frame clones only, with some absent. Of 35,000 to 50,000 clones in the sample, 75% to 90% were seen once. The sequences come from CD4+ or CD8+ T cells sorted from blood, collected in a trial of the OX40 agonist ivuxolimab. These receptors came from an adult with an advanced solid tumor such as melanoma, head and neck, liver or kidney cancer.

The V and J genes are TRBV29-1 and TRBJ2-1; 7 bases match TRBD1. The CDR3 loop spans 13 amino acids. In germline, CDR1 is SQVTM, CDR2 ANQGSEA. Trimming cost V 5 bases and J 8 bases; bases outside gene matches: 9. In DNA form, the CDR3 reads TGCAGCGTTCCGGGACAGAACTTCGATGAGCAGTTCTTC. This translates into CSVPGQNFDEQFF.

V usage is TRBV7-6 and J usage is TRBJ2-7, with D possibly matching TRBD1 (5 bases). Trimming cost V 1 base and J 0 bases, with 10 bases left between them. The CDR3 covers 15 residues. Germline V gene sequence: CDR1 SGHVS, CDR2 FNYEAQ. The CDR3 here is CASSLGPDSSYEQYV. The CDR3 bases are TGTGCCAGCAGCTTAGGGCCAGACAGCTCCTACGAGCAGTACGTC.

This clone was seen a few times. V is TRBV29-1 and J is TRBJ1-5, with TRBD1 matching over 9 bases. The CDR3 length is 13 residues. CDR1 is SQVTM, CDR2 ANQGSEA, per germline. V was pared by 7 bases and J by 5 bases, with 6 bases of the junction left unmatched. CDR3 nucleotide sequence: TGCAGCGGGGGACAGGGAGGGGATCAGCCCCAGCATTTT. Encoded protein: CSGGQGGDQPQHF.

The V call is TRBV9, the J call TRBJ1-2; D might be TRBD1 (6 bases). Trimming took off 6 bases at V and 0 bases at J, with 12 bases between the two ends. The CDR3 is 14 amino acids. Germline CDR1 and CDR2: SGDLS and YYNGEE. The CDR3 loop reads CASKGGETNYGYTF. In DNA, the CDR3 is TGTGCCAGCAAAGGGGGTGAAACTAACTATGGCTACACCTTC.

The gene calls are TRBV7-9 and TRBJ2-1; the D is unclear. The germline gives CDR1 SEHNR, CDR2 FQNEAQ (reference sequence). Trimming left V 3 bases short and J 0 bases short, with 9 bases between. This CDR3 comprises 15 residues. CDR3: CASSFAVGSYNEQFF. For the CDR3, the DNA is TGTGCCAGCAGCTTTGCGGTCGGCTCCTACAATGAGCAGTTCTTC.

This chain joins TRBV10-3 and TRBJ2-7; the D gene is possibly TRBD2 (6 bases). Trimming removed 2 bases at V and 1 base at J, with 9 bases between. CDR3 size: 14 residues. CDR1 is ENHRY and CDR2 is SYGVKD in the germline V gene. The CDR3 DNA reads TGTGCCATCAGTGAGGGGGGGAGGTCCTACGAGCAGTACTTC. Translated, it gives CAISEGGRSYEQYF.

V and J are TRBV7-6 and TRBJ2-7; D unclear. CDR3 size: 14 residues. Germline CDR1 and CDR2: SGHVS and FNYEAQ. Trimming took 2 bases from V and 0 from J, leaving 8 bases between them. The CDR3, as DNA: TGTGCCAGCAGCTTATCCGCAAGCTCCTACGAGCAGTACGTC. Protein product: CASSLSASSYEQYV.

In nucleotides, the CDR3 is TGTGCCAGCAGTTGGCAGGATGGAAAACTGTTTTTT. It yields the protein CASSWQDGKLFF. This chain uses TRBV6-5 with TRBJ1-4; D is undetermined. In germline, CDR1 is MNHEY, CDR2 SVGAGI. The V end was cut by 4 bases, the J end by 10 bases, with 10 bases between. This CDR3 region has 12 residues.

The rearrangement joins TRBV29-1 to TRBJ1-2; D remains ambiguous. Germline V gene lookup returns CDR1 SQVTM and CDR2 ANQGSEA. The CDR3 loop spans 11 amino acids. V dropped 0 bases and J dropped 4 bases, with 3 bases sitting between them. CDR3 nucleotide sequence: TGCAGCGTTGAAGATGTCTATGGCTACACCTTC. Amino acid sequence: CSVEDVYGYTF.

J is TRBJ2-3 and V is TRBV28, with 9 positions matching TRBD2. The junction had 7 bases not matched to a gene; V was cut back by 7 bases and J by 2 bases. The CDR3 loop spans 15 amino acids. Germline CDR1 is MDHEN and CDR2 is SYDVKM. The CDR3 spells CASTLSSGATDTQYF. The CDR3 nucleotides are TGTGCCAGCACTCTATCTAGCGGGGCCACAGATACGCAGTATTTT.

This CDR3 reads CSTRTGGYDEQYV. The CDR3 DNA reads as TGCAGCACGAGAACAGGGGGCTATGACGAGCAGTACGTC. The chain has TRBV29-1 and TRBJ2-7, with 9 positions matching TRBD1. The CDR3 consists of 13 residues. Germline CDR1 and CDR2: SQVTM and ANQGSEA. The J segment lost 5 bases and the V segment lost 8 bases, leaving 10 bases of the junction unmatched.

The rearrangement links TRBV6-1 to TRBJ2-7; the match to TRBD1 covers 9 bases. This CDR3 has 16 residues. Trimming took 0 bases from V and 3 from J; bases not matched to a gene: 6. CDR1 and CDR2 from the germline V gene are MNHNS and SASEGT. As DNA, the CDR3 is TGTGCCAGCAGTGAAGCGAATGACAGGGGGAACTACGAGCAGTACGTC. Translated: CASSEANDRGNYEQYV.

V is TRBV27 and J is TRBJ2-1; D is possibly TRBD1 (6 bases). V was shortened by 6 bases and J by 3 bases, with 9 bases between the two germline ends. Germline CDR1 reads MNHEY; CDR2 reads SMNVEV (reference sequence). This CDR3 has 13 amino acids. CDR3 DNA: TGTGCCAGCAGCCGGACAGTCTACAATGAGCAGTTCTTC. Translated: CASSRTVYNEQFF.

The V call is TRBV5-1, the J call TRBJ2-7; TRBD1 matches 7 bases. Trimming took 4 bases from V and 7 from J; bases not matched to a gene: 11. Germline V CDR1 and CDR2: SGHRS, YFSETQ. The CDR3 sequence is 14 residues long. CDR3 protein: CASSTPTGLEEQYF. The CDR3 DNA is TGCGCCAGCAGCACTCCGACAGGGTTAGAAGAGCAGTACTTC. The full variable domain, with the rest looked up from reference TRBV5-1 and TRBJ2-7, is KAGVTQTPRYLIKTRGQQVTLSCSPISGHRSVSWYQQTPGQGLQFLFEYFSETQRNKGNFPGRFSGRQFSNSRSEMNVSTLELGDSALYLCASSTPTGLEEQYFGPGTRLTVT.

V is TRBV28 and J is TRBJ2-3, with 13 bases identical to TRBD2. Trimming took 4 bases from V and 4 from J; bases not matched to a gene: 8. Germline CDR1 reads MDHEN; CDR2 reads SYDVKM. The CDR3 has 17 residues. CDR3 in DNA: TGTGCCAGCAGTTCCCTTGGACTAGCGGGAGATCCAGATACGCAGTATTTT. Amino acids: CASSSLGLAGDPDTQYF.

By its share, this clone is medium-sized. V and J are TRBV11-2 and TRBJ2-2, with unresolved D. Germline-derived CDR1 and CDR2 are SGHAT and FQNNGV. This CDR3 is 13 amino acids long. V was pared by 1 base and J by 7 bases, with 7 bases between. This CDR3 is CASSLGANGELFF. The CDR3 DNA reads as TGTGCCAGCAGCTTAGGGGCTAACGGGGAGCTGTTTTTT.

The table lists this clone with a few counts. The rearrangement uses TRBV4-1 and TRBJ2-1; D unclear. The CDR3 extends over 16 amino acids. The V and J ends lost 3 bases and 0 bases respectively, with 12 bases between them. The germline V gene has CDR1 MGHRA and CDR2 YSYEKL. CDR3 amino acids: CASSQEPPTSYNEQFF. CDR3 coding DNA: TGCGCCAGCAGCCAGGAACCTCCAACCTCCTACAATGAGCAGTTCTTC.

V usage is TRBV9 and J usage is TRBJ1-4, with 8 bases lining up with TRBD1. This CDR3 has 17 amino acids. The germline V gene encodes CDR1 SGDLS and CDR2 YYNGEE. Germline trimming cut 4 bases from V and 5 bases from J; bases unmatched to any gene: 13. The CDR3 nucleotides are TGTGCCAGCAGCCTGGACAGGGCGACAAATAAGAATGAAAAACTGTTTTTT. It codes for CASSLDRATNKNEKLFF.

Only one count was recorded for this clone. The rearrangement links TRBV4-1 to TRBJ2-1, with 7 bases fitting TRBD2. Germline loops: CDR1 MGHRA, CDR2 YSYEKL. The trim removed 5 bases at V and 0 bases at J, leaving 7 bases unmatched. The CDR3 consists of 16 residues. CDR3 sequence reads: CASSTRGGDSYNEQFF. As DNA, the CDR3 is TGCGCCAGCAGCACCCGCGGGGGTGACTCCTACAATGAGCAGTTCTTC.

This clone has just one count. The chain joins TRBV2 to TRBJ2-7, with 7 bases matching TRBD1. V lost 8 bases and J lost 3; bases outside the gene matches: 7. This CDR3 comprises 13 residues. Per the germline V gene, CDR1 is SNHLY and CDR2 is FYNNEI. The CDR3 sequence is CASSPRDSYEQYF. As DNA, the CDR3 is TGTGCCAGCTCTCCCCGGGACAGCTACGAGCAGTACTTC.

The chain joins TRBV5-4 to TRBJ1-2; D is uncertain. Germline V gives CDR1 SGHNT, CDR2 YYREEE (reference sequence). Trimming stripped 5 bases from V and 2 bases from J, with 16 bases between. This CDR3 is 15 amino acids long. The CDR3 is CASSRRLVPNYGYTF. The CDR3 DNA sequence: TGTGCCAGCAGTCGGCGCCTTGTCCCAAACTATGGCTACACCTTC. The variable domain in full, completed from reference TRBV5-4 and TRBJ1-2, reads ETGVTQSPTHLIKTRGQQVTLRCSSQSGHNTVSWYQQALGQGPQFIFQYYREEENGRGNFPPRFSGLQFPNYSSELNVNALELDDSALYLCASSRRLVPNYGYTFGSGTRLTVV.